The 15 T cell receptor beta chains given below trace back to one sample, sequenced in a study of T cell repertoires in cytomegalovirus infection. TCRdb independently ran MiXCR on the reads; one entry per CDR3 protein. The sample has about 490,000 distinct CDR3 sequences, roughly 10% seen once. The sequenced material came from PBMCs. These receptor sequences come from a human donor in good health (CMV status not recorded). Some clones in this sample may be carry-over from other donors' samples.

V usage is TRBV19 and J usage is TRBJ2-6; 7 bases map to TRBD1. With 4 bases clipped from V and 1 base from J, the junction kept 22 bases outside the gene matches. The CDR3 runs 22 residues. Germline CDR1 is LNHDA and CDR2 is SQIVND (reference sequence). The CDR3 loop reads CASSNRPLRPGTADSGANVLTF. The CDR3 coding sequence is TGTGCCAGTAGTAACCGCCCTCTCCGCCCCGGGACAGCCGATTCTGGGGCCAACGTCCTGACTTTC.

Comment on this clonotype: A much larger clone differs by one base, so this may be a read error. In DNA form, the CDR3 reads TGTGCCAGCTGCTCAGGGCTAAATTCACCCCTCCACTTT. It is translated as CASCSGLNSPLHF. V usage is TRBV7-3 and J usage is TRBJ1-6, with a tentative D call TRBD1 (5 bases). The CDR3 runs 13 residues. Germline V gives CDR1 SGHTA, CDR2 FQGTGA. Trimming removed 8 bases at V and 7 bases at J, with 12 bases between.

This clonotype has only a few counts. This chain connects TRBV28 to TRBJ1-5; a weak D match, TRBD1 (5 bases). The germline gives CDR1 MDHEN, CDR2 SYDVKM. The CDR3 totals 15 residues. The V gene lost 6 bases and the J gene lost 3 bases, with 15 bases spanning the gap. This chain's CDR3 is CASRPGGGANQPQHF. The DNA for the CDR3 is TGTGCCAGCAGACCGGGAGGAGGGGCCAATCAGCCCCAGCATTTT.

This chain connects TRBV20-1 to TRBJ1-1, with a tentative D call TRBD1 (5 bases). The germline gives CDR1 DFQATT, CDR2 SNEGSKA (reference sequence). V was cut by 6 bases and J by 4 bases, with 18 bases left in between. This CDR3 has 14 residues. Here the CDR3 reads CSAGNAGEVTEAFF. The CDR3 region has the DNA TGCAGTGCGGGGAACGCGGGGGAGGTCACTGAAGCTTTCTTT.

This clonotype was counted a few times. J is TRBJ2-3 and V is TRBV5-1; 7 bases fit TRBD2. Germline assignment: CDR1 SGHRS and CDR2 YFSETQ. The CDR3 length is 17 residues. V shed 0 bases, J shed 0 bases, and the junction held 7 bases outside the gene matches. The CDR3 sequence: CASSLEPGGSSTDTQYF. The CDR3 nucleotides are TGCGCCAGCAGCTTGGAACCGGGGGGATCTAGCACAGATACGCAGTATTTT.

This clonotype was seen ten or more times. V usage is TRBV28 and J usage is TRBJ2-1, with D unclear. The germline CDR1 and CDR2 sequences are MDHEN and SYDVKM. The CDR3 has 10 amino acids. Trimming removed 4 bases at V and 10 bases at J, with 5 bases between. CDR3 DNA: TGTGCCAGCAGTTCGGGCGAGCAGTTCTTC. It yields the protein CASSSGEQFF.

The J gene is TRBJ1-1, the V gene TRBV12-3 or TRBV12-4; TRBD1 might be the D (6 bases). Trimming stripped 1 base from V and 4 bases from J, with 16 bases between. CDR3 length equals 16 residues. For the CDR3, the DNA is TGTGCCAGCAGTTTAGGGGGCTTAGGGGGGGGCACTGAAGCTTTCTTT. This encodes CASSLGGLGGGTEAFF.

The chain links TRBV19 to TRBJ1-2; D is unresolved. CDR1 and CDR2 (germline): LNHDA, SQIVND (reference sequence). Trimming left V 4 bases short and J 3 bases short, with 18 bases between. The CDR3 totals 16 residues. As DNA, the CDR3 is TGTGCCAGTAGTAGCCTAACGGGTGGGAGCTACTATGGCTACACCTTC. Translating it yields CASSSLTGGSYYGYTF.

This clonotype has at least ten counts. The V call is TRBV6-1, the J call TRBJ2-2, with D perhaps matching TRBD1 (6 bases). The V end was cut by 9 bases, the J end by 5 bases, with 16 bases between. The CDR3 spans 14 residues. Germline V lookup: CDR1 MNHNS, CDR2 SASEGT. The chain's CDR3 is CASGGPPGTGELFF. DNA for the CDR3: TGTGCCAGTGGGGGCCCACCGGGAACCGGGGAGCTGTTTTTT.

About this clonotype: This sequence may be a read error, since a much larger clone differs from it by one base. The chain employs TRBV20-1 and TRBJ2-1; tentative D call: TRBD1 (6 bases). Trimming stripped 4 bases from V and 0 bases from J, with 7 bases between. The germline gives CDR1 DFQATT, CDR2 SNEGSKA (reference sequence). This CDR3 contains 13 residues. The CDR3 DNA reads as TGCAGTGCTACCAGGGGCTCCTACAATGAGCAGTTCTTC. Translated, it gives CSATRGSYNEQFF.

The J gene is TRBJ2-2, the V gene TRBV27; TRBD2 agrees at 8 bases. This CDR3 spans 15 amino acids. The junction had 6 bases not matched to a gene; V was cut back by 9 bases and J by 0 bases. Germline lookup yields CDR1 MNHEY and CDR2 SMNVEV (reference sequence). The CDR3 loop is CASHSGGTNTGELFF. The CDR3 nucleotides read TGTGCCAGTCATTCGGGGGGGACGAACACCGGGGAGCTGTTTTTT.

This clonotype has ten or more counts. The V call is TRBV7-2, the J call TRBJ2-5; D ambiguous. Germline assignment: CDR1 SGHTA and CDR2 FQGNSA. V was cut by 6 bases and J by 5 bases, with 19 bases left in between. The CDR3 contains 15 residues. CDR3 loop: CASSPGRFPLETQYF. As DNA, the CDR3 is TGTGCCAGCAGTCCCGGACGATTCCCTCTGGAGACCCAGTACTTC.

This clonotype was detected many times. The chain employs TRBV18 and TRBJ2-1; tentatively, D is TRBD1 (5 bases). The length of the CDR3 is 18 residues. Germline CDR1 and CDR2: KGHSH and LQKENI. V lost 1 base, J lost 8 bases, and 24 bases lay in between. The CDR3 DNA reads TGTGCCAGCTCACCACGAGGAGTCGGAACAGGCGGTGGGGATGAGCAGTTCTTC. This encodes CASSPRGVGTGGGDEQFF.

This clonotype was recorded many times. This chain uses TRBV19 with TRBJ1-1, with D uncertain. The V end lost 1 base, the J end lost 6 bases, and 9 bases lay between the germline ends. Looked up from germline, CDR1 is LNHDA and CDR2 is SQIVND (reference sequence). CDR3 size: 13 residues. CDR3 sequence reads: CASSIGTRPEAFF. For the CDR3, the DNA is TGTGCCAGTAGTATAGGGACCCGCCCTGAAGCTTTCTTT.

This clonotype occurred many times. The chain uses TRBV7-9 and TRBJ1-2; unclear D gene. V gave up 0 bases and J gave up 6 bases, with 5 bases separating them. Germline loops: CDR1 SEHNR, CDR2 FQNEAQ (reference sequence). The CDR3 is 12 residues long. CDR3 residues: CASSLAENGYTF. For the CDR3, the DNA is TGTGCCAGCAGCTTAGCGGAAAATGGCTACACCTTC.